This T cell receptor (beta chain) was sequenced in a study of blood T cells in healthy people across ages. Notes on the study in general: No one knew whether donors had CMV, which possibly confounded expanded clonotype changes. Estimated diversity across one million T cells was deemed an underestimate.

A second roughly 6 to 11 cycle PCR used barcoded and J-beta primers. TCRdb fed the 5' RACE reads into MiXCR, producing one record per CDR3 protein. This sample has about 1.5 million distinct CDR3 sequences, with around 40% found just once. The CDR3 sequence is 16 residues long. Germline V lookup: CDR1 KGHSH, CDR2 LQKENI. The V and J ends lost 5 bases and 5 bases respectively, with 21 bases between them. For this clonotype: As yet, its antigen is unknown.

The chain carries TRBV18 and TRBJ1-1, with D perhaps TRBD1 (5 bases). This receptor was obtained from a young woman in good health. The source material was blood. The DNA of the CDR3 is TGTGCCAGCTCATCGAACGTCCGAGGGGAAGGGACTGAAGCTTTCTTT. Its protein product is CASSSNVRGEGTEAFF.